The source of this TCR beta chain is a study of cytotoxic CD8 clonotypes in ibrutinib-treated CLL. Only in-frame clones appear in the TCRdb table, and some are missing; sequencing was by immunoSEQ multiplex PCR. The sample comprises 250,000 to 350,000 clones, about 72% of which are singletons, and roughly 5% rests with the top ten. Trimming cost V 4 bases and J 4 bases, with 8 bases left between them. Germline assignment: CDR1 KGHSH and CDR2 LQKENI. There are 12 residues in the CDR3. The receptor's source is a human donor with chronic lymphocytic leukemia. This specimen was PBMCs, taken at disease progression, from a patient treated with ibrutinib. The chain carries TRBV18 and TRBJ2-7; D possibly matches TRBD1 or TRBD2 (5 bases each). The CDR3 region is CASSRGGYEQYF. In nucleotides, the CDR3 is TGTGCCAGCTCACGTGGGGGTTACGAGCAGTACTTC. Combining the CDR3 with reference TRBV18 and TRBJ2-7 gives the whole variable domain NAGVMQNPRHLVRRRGQEARLRCSPMKGHSHVYWYRQLPEEGLKFMVYLQKENIIDESGMPKERFSAEFPKEGPSILRIQQVVRGDSAAYFCASSRGGYEQYFGPGTRLTVT.